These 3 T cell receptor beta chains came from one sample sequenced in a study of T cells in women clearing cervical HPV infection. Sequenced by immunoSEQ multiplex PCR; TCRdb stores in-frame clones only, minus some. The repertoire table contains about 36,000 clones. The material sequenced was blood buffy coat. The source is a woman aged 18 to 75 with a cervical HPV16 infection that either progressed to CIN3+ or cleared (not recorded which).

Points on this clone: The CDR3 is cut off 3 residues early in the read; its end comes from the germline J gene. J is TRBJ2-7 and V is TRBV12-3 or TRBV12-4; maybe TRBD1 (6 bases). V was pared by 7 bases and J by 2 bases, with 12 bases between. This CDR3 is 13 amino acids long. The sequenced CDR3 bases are TGTGCCAGCAATCGCAGGGGCGCCTACGAG. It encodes CASNRRGAYE. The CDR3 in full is CASNRRGAYEQYF.

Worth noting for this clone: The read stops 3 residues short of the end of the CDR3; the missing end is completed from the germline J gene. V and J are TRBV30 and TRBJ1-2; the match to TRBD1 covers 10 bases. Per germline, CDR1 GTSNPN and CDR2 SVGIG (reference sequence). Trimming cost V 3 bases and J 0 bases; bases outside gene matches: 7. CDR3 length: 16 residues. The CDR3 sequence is CAWRGQGLGPNYGYTF. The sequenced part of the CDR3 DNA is TGTGCCTGGAGGGGACAGGGGTTAGGGCCTAACTATGGC.

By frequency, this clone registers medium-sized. The CDR3 sequence: CASSLVGPNSPLHF. Partial CDR3 DNA: TGTGCCAGTAGCTTAGTGGGGCCTAATTCACCC. This rearrangement joins TRBV19 to TRBJ1-6; the D gene is possibly TRBD1 (5 bases). Sequencing ends 3 residues short of the CDR3 end; the germline J gene provides the rest. CDR3 length: 14 amino acids. The germline V gene encodes CDR1 LNHDA and CDR2 SQIVND (reference sequence). Trimming took off 6 bases at V and 6 bases at J, with 12 bases between the two ends. Using reference TRBV19 and TRBJ1-6 for the parts outside the CDR3, the full variable domain is DGGITQSPKYLFRKEGQNVTLSCEQNLNHDAMYWYRQDPGQGLRLIYYSQIVNDFQKGDIAEGYSVSREKKESFPLTVTSAQKNPTAFYLCASSLVGPNSPLHFGNGTRLTVT.